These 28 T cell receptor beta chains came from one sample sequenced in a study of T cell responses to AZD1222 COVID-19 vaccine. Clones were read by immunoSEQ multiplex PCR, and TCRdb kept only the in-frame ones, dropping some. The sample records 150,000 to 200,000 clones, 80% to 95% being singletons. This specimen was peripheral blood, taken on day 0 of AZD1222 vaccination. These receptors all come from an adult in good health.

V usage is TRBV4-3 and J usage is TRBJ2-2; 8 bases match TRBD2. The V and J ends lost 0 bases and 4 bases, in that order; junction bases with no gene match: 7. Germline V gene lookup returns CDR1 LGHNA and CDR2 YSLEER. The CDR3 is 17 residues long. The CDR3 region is CASSQETVAGSTGELFF. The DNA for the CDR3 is TGCGCCAGCAGCCAAGAGACTGTAGCGGGGAGCACCGGGGAGCTGTTTTTT.

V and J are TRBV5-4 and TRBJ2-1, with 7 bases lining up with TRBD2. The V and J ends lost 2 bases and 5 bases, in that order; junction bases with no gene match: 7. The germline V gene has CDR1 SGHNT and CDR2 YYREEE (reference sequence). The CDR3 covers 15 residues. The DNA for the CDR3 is TGTGCCAGCAGCTTCGTCCTAGCGGACCACAATGAGCAGTTCTTC. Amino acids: CASSFVLADHNEQFF.

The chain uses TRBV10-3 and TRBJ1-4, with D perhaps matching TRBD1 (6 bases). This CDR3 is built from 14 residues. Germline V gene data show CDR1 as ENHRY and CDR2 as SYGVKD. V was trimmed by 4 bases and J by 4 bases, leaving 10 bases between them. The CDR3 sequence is CAISAGGGNEKLFF. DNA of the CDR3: TGTGCCATCAGTGCCGGGGGCGGTAATGAAAAACTGTTTTTT.

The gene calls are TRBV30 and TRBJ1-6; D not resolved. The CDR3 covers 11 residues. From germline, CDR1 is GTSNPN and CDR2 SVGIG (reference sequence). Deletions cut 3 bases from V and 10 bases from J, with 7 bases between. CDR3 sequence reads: CAWRLSSPLHF. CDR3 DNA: TGTGCCTGGAGATTATCGTCACCCCTCCACTTT.

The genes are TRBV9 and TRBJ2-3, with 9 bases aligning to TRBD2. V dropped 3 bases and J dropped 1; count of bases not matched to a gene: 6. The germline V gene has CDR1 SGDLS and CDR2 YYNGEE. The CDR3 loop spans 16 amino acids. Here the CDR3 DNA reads TGTGCCAGCAGCGCGACCCTAGCGGGACGCACAGATACGCAGTATTTT. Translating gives CASSATLAGRTDTQYF.

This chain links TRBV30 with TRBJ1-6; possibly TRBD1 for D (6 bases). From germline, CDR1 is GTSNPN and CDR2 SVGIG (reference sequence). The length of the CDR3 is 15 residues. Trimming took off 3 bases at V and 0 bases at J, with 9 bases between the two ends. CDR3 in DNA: TGTGCCTGGAGAATACAGGGCTCCTATAATTCACCCCTCCACTTT. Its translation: CAWRIQGSYNSPLHF.

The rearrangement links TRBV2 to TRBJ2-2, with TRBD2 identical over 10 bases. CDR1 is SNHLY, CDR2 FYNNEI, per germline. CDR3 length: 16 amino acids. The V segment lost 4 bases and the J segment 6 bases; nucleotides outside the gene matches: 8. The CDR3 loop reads CASSASGRAAPGELFF. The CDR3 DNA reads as TGTGCCAGCAGTGCGAGCGGGAGGGCCGCCCCCGGGGAGCTGTTTTTT.

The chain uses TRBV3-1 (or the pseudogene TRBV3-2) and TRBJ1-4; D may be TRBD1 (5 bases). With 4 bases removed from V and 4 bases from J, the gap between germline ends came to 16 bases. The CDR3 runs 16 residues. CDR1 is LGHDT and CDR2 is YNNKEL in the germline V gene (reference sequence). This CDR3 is CASSPFFTGHNEKLFF. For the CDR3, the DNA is TGTGCCAGCAGCCCCTTCTTCACAGGCCATAATGAAAAACTGTTTTTT.

CDR3 loop: CASSAAYTTSGQTQYF. The DNA of the CDR3 is TGTGCCAGCAGCGCGGCGTATACGACTAGCGGACAGACCCAGTACTTC. This rearrangement joins TRBV7-3 to TRBJ2-5; 9 bases are shared with TRBD2. The germline V gene has CDR1 SGHTA and CDR2 FQGTGA. The trim removed 5 bases at V and 6 bases at J, leaving 13 bases unmatched. The CDR3 has 16 amino acids.

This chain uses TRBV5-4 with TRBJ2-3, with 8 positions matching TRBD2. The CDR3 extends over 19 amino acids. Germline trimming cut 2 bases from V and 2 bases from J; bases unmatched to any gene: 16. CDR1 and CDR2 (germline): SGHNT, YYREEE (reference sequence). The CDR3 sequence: CASSFGPWTSTYFTDTQYF. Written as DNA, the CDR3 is TGTGCCAGCAGCTTCGGTCCCTGGACTAGCACCTATTTCACAGATACGCAGTATTTT.

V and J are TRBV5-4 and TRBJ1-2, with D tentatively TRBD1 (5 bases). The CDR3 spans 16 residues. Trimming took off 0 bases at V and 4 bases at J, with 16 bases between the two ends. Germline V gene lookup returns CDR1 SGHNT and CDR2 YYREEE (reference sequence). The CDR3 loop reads CASSLGGAEGSYGYTF. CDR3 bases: TGTGCCAGCAGCTTGGGCGGGGCAGAGGGGAGCTATGGCTACACCTTC.

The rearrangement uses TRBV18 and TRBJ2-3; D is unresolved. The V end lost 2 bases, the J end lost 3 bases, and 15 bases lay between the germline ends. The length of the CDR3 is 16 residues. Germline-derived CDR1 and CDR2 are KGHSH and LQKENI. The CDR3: CASSPNLQVGTDTQYF. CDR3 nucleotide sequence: TGTGCCAGCTCACCAAACCTCCAGGTGGGGACAGATACGCAGTATTTT.

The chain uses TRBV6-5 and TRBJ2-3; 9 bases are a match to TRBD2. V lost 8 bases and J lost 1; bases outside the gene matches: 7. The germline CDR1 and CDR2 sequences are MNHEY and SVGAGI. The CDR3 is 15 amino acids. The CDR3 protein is CASPPGLARTDTQYF. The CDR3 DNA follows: TGTGCCAGCCCGCCCGGACTAGCGCGCACAGATACGCAGTATTTT.

The CDR3 sequence is CATSTGGSQETQYF. CDR3 nucleotides: TGTGCCACCAGCACAGGGGGGTCCCAAGAGACCCAGTACTTC. The J gene is TRBJ2-5, the V gene TRBV15; D might be TRBD1 (7 bases). The CDR3 is 14 residues long. V lost 4 bases to trimming and J lost 1 base, with 10 bases between them. Germline loops: CDR1 LNHNV, CDR2 YYDKDF (reference sequence).

This CDR3 is CASSLWVNTEAFF. In nucleotides, the CDR3 is TGTGCCAGCAGTTTATGGGTGAACACTGAAGCTTTCTTT. The V gene is TRBV12-3 or TRBV12-4, the J gene TRBJ1-1; D gene uncertain. V was clipped by 2 bases and J by 0 bases, with 4 bases between them. This CDR3 is 13 amino acids long.

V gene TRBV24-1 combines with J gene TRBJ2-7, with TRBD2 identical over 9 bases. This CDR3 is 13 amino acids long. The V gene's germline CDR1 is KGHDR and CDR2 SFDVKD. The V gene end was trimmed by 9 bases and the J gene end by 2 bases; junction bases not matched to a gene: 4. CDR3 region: CATGLAGTYEQYF. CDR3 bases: TGTGCCACCGGGCTAGCGGGAACCTACGAGCAGTACTTC.

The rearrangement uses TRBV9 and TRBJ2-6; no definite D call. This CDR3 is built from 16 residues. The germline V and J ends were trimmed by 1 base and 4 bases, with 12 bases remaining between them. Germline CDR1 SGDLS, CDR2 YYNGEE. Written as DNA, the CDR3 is TGTGCCAGCAGCGTAAACATCTTTGCGGGGGCCAACGTCCTGACTTTC. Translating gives CASSVNIFAGANVLTF.

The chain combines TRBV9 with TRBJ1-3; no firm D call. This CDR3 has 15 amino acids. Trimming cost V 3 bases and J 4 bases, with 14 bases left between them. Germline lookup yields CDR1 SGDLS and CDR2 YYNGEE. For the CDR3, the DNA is TGTGCCAGCAGCGCTCAACCCCTCTCCGGAAACACCATATATTTT. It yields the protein CASSAQPLSGNTIYF.

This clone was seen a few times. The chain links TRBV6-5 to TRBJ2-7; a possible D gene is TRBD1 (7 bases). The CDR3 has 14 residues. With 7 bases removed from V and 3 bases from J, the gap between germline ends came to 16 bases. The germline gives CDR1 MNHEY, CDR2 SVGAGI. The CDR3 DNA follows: TGTGCCAGCACAGGGGGGTACACGATCTACGAGCAGTACTTC. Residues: CASTGGYTIYEQYF.

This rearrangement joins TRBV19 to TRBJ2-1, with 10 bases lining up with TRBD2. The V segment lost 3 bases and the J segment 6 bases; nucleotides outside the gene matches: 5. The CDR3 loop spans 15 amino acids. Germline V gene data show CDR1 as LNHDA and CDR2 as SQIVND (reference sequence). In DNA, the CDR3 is TGTGCCAGTAGTATCGGGACTAGCGAGGGCAATGAGCAGTTCTTC. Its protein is CASSIGTSEGNEQFF.

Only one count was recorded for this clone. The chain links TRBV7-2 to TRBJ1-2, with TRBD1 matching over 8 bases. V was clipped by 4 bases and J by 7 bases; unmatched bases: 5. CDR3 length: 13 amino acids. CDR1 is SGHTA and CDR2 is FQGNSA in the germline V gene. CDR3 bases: TGTGCCAGCAGCTCATGGGGACAGGTTGGCTACACCTTC. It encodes CASSSWGQVGYTF. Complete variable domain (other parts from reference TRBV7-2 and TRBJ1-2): GAGVSQSPSNKVTEKGKDVELRCDPISGHTALYWYRQSLGQGLEFLIYFQGNSAPDKSGLPSDRFSAERTGGSVSTLTIQRTQQEDSAVYLCASSSWGQVGYTFGSGTRLTVV.

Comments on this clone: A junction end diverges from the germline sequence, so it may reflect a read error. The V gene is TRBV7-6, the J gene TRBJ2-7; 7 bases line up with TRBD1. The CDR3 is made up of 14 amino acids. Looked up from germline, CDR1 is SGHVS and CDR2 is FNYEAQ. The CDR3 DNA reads TGTGCCAGCAGCTACCGGGACAGTCCCTATGAGCAGTACTTC. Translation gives CASSYRDSPYEQYF.

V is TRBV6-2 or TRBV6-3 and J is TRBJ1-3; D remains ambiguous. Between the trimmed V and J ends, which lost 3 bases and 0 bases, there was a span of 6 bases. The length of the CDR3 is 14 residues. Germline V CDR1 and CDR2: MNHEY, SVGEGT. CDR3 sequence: CASSYDGSGNTIYF. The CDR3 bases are TGTGCCAGCAGTTATGATGGCTCTGGAAACACCATATATTTT.

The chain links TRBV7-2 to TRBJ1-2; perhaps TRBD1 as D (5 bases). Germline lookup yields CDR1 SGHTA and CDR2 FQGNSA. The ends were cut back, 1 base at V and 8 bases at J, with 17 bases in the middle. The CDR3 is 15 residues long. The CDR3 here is CASSLGQGGVWGYTF. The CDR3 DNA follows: TGTGCCAGCAGCTTAGGCCAGGGTGGGGTCTGGGGCTACACCTTC.

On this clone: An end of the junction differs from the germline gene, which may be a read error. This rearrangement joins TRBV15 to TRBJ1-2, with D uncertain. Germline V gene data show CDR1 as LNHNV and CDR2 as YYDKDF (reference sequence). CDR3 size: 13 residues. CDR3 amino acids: CATSREYNFGYTF. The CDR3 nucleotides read TGTGCCACCAGCAGAGAGTACAACTTTGGCTACACCTTC.

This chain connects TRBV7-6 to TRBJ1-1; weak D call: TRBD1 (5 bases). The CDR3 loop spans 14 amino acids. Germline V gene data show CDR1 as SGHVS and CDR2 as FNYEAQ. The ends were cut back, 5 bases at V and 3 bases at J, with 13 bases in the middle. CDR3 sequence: CASSRGRGDTEAFF. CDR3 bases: TGTGCCAGCAGCCGAGGACGAGGGGACACTGAAGCTTTCTTT.

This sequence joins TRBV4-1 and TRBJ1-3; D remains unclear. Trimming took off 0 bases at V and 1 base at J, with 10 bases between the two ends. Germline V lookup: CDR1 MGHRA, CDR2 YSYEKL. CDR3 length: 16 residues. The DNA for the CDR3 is TGCGCCAGCAGCCAAGATTACGAGCCTTCTGGAAACACCATATATTTT. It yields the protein CASSQDYEPSGNTIYF.

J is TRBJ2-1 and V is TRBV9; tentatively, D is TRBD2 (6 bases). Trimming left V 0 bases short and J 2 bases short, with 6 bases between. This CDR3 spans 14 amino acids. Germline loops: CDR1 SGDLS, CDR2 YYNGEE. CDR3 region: CASSVGTTYNEQFF. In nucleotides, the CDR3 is TGTGCCAGCAGCGTAGGGACTACCTACAATGAGCAGTTCTTC.